This T cell receptor beta chain is from a study of blood T cell repertoires in COVID-19. Turning to the study itself: COVID-19 samples from acute and convalescent phases originated in the United States, Italy and Spain.

Germline V CDR1 and CDR2: SGHAT, FQNNGV. The CDR3 extends over 15 amino acids. The ends were cut back, 4 bases at V and 6 bases at J, with 18 bases in the middle. The age range of participants was 18 to 89 years, with residence in about 25 US areas. Symptom resolution, clearance, or two negative PCRs marked the recovered donors of Cohort 3. Original methodology: Nucleated cell number was recorded as an estimate derived from reference gene primer amplification. The table came from immunoSEQ multiplex PCR; TCRdb's copy has only in-frame clones and leaves some out. From that table come the V and J calls and clone size; the DNA was used to work out D and trimming. The sample lists 150,000 or so clones; less than 85% were seen once.

The sample consisted of PBMCs or T cells enriched from blood (not recorded which). The chain carries TRBV11-2 and TRBJ1-1; D remains ambiguous. This clonotype was sampled from a man aged 45-60 years who had recovered from COVID-19. CDR3 sequence (DNA): TGTGCCAGCAGCTCCAACTACGGGTCCGCCGCTGAAGCTTTCTTT. Protein sequence: CASSSNYGSAAEAFF.